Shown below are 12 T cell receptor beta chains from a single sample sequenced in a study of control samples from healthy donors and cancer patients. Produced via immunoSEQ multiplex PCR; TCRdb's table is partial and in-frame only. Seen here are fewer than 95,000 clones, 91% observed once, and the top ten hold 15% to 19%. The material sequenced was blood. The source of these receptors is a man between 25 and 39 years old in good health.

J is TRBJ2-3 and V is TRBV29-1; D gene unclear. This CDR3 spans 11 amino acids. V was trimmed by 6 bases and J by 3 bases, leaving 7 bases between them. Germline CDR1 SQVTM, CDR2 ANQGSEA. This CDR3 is CSVEWTDTQYF. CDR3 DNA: TGCAGCGTGGAATGGACAGATACGCAGTATTTT.

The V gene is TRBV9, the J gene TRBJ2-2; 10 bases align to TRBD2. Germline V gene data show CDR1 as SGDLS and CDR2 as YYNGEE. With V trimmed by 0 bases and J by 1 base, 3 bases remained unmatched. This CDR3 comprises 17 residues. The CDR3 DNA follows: TGTGCCAGCAGCGTAGTAGCGGGGGGCTTGAACACCGGGGAGCTGTTTTTT. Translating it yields CASSVVAGGLNTGELFF.

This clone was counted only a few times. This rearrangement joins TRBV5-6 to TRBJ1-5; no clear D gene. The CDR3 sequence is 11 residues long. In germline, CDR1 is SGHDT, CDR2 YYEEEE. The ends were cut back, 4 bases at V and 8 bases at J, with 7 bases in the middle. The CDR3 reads CASSPREPQHF. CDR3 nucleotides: TGTGCCAGCAGCCCCCGGGAGCCCCAGCATTTT.

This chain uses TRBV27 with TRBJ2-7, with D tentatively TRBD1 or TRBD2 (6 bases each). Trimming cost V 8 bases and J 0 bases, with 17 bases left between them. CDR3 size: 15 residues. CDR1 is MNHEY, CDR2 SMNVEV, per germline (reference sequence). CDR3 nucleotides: TGTGCCAGCCGCTTTGGGGGGACAACCTCCTACGAGCAGTACTTC. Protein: CASRFGGTTSYEQYF.

This CDR3 is CAISESSPSGRTSDTQYF. Here the CDR3 DNA reads TGTGCCATCAGTGAGTCGAGCCCTAGCGGGAGAACCTCAGATACGCAGTATTTT. This rearrangement joins TRBV10-3 to TRBJ2-3, with TRBD2 matching 10 bases. CDR1 is ENHRY and CDR2 is SYGVKD in the germline V gene. V was clipped by 0 bases and J by 4 bases; unmatched bases: 10. This CDR3 region has 18 residues.

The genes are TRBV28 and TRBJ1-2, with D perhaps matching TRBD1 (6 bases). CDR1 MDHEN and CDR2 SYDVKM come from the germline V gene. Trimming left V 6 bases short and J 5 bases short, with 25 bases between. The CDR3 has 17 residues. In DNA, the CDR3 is TGTGCCAGCAGCCTCCTGACACCTGGACAGCTGGAATATGGCTACACCTTC. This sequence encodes CASSLLTPGQLEYGYTF.

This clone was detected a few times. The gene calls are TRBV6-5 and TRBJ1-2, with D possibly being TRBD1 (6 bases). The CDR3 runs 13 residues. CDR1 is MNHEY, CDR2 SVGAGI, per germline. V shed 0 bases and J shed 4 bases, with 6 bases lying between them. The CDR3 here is CASSYSTGYGYTF. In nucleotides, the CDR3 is TGTGCCAGCAGTTACTCGACAGGCTATGGCTACACCTTC.

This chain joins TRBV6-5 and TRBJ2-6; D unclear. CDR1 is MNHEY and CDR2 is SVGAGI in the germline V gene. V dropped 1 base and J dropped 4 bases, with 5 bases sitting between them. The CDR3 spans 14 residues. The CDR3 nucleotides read TGTGCCAGCAGTTACTTCGCCGGGGCCAACGTCCTGACTTTC. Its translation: CASSYFAGANVLTF.

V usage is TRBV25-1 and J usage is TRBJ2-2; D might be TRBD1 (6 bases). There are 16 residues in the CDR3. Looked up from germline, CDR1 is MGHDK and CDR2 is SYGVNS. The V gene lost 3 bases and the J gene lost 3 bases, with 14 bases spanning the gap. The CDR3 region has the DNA TGTGCCAGCAGTGACGCACAGGGTAGCGACACCGGGGAGCTGTTTTTT. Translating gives CASSDAQGSDTGELFF.

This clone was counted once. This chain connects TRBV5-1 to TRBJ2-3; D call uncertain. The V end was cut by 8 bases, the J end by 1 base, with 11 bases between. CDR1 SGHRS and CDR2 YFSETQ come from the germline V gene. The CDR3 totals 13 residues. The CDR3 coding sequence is TGCGCCAGTGTAAGTCCCGGCACAGATACGCAGTATTTT. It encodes CASVSPGTDTQYF.

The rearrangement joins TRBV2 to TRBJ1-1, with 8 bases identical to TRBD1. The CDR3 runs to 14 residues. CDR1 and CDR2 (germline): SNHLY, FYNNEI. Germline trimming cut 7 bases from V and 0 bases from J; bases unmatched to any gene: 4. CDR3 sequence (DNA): TGTGCCAGCACTTACAGGGGGATGAACACTGAAGCTTTCTTT. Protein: CASTYRGMNTEAFF.

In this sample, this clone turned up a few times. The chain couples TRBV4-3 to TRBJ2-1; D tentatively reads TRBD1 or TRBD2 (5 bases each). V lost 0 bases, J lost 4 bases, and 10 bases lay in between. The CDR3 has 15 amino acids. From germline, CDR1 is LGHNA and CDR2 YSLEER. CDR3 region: CASSQEPGPYNEQFF. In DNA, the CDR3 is TGCGCCAGCAGCCAAGAGCCGGGGCCGTACAATGAGCAGTTCTTC.